The sequence of this T cell receptor (beta chain) was determined in a study of blood T cells in healthy people across ages. Turning to this clonotype: Its antigen is currently unknown.

CDR1 MDHEN and CDR2 SYDVKM come from the germline V gene. The CDR3 runs to 11 residues. Between the trimmed V and J ends, which lost 6 bases and 5 bases, there was a span of 6 bases. Study-wide findings and caveats: CMV status of donors was unknown, possibly confounding expanded clonotype changes. A roughly linear age-dependent decrease characterized TCR beta diversity per million T cells.

Primed by a sample-barcoded 5' primer and a J-beta primer mix, a second PCR proceeded for 7 to 11 cycles. A single record per CDR3 protein comes from TCRdb applying MiXCR to the 5' RACE reads. Altogether around 580,000 distinct CDR3 sequences are present, roughly 48% being singletons, with the ten largest covering approximately 23%. This rearrangement joins TRBV28 to TRBJ2-3, with D perhaps TRBD1 (5 bases). Sample: blood. This TCR was recovered from a man older than 75 in good health. The DNA of the CDR3 is TGTGCCAGCAGAGGACAAGATACGCAGTATTTT. Protein sequence: CASRGQDTQYF. Filled out from reference TRBV28 and TRBJ2-3, the complete variable domain reads DVKVTQSSRYLVKRTGEKVFLECVQDMDHENMFWYRQDPGLGLRLIYFSYDVKMKEKGDIPEGYSVSREKKERFSLILESASTNQTSMYLCASRGQDTQYFGPGTRLTVL.